The 30 T cell receptor beta chains below all came from one sample that was sequenced in a study of OX40 agonist ivuxolimab in advanced cancers. The method was immunoSEQ multiplex PCR; TCRdb's version includes in-frame clones alone and lacks a portion of them. The data contain some 77,000 clones, 85% to 90% of them seen just once; the ten biggest clones take up roughly 3%. Source: CD4+ or CD8+ T cells sorted from blood, taken in a trial of the OX40 agonist ivuxolimab. The source is an adult with an advanced solid tumor such as melanoma, head and neck, liver or kidney cancer.

CDR3 region: CASLGQVNYGYTF. CDR3 nucleotides: TGTGCCAGCTTGGGACAGGTTAACTATGGCTACACCTTC. V usage is TRBV6-1 and J usage is TRBJ1-2; 8 positions match TRBD1. The CDR3 contains 13 residues. After removal of 8 bases from V and 1 base from J, the junction contained 3 bases not matched to a gene. Germline loops: CDR1 MNHNS, CDR2 SASEGT.

This clone was detected only once. The DNA for the CDR3 is TGTGCCAGCAGCCAAACTCAAGGGCGGGGGGCCTCAGAGACCCAGTACTTC. Translated: CASSQTQGRGASETQYF. The chain links TRBV4-2 to TRBJ2-5; 8 bases agree with TRBD2. Germline V gene sequence: CDR1 LGHNA, CDR2 YNFKEQ. There are 17 residues in the CDR3. V shed 2 bases and J 4 bases; nucleotides not matched to a gene: 12.

The V gene is TRBV6-1, the J gene TRBJ2-7, with D uncertain. Trimming stripped 2 bases from V and 3 bases from J, with 11 bases between. Germline CDR1 and CDR2: MNHNS and SASEGT. The CDR3 has 14 amino acids. Here the CDR3 reads CASSEHVPLYEQYF. The CDR3 DNA follows: TGTGCCAGCAGTGAACACGTACCGCTCTACGAGCAGTACTTC.

This chain uses TRBV6-6 with TRBJ2-3; no clear D. V lost 7 bases to trimming and J lost 7 bases, with 18 bases between them. The germline V gene encodes CDR1 MNHNY and CDR2 SVGAGI (reference sequence). CDR3 length: 14 residues. CDR3: CASTNSPGLNTQYF. CDR3 nucleotides: TGTGCCAGCACCAACTCCCCTGGGCTAAATACGCAGTATTTT.

This chain links TRBV6-5 with TRBJ2-1; TRBD2 might be the D (5 bases). Between the trimmed V and J ends, which lost 6 bases and 0 bases, there was a span of 12 bases. Germline CDR1 is MNHEY and CDR2 is SVGAGI. This CDR3 has 15 amino acids. CDR3 bases: TGTGCCAGCAGGAATAGCGTGAGCTCCTACAATGAGCAGTTCTTC. Translated: CASRNSVSSYNEQFF.

This clone was recorded a few times. As DNA, the CDR3 is TGTGCCAGCAGTGGGACTAGCGGGGGAACCACAGATACGCAGTATTTT. Its protein product is CASSGTSGGTTDTQYF. This chain links TRBV6-6 with TRBJ2-3, with 14 bases aligning to TRBD2. Per the germline V gene, CDR1 is MNHNY and CDR2 is SVGAGI (reference sequence). Trimming cost V 5 bases and J 2 bases; bases outside gene matches: 3. This CDR3 contains 16 residues.

The CDR3 spells CASSSPESLQSGKLFF. The CDR3 region has the DNA TGCGCCAGCAGCTCACCGGAGTCTTTACAAAGTGGTAAACTGTTTTTT. V and J are TRBV5-1 and TRBJ1-4; unclear D gene. The CDR3 runs to 16 residues. V lost 3 bases and J lost 11, with 23 bases in between. Germline loops: CDR1 SGHRS, CDR2 YFSETQ.

The chain has TRBV5-1 and TRBJ2-7, with TRBD2 matching 7 bases. Germline lookup yields CDR1 SGHRS and CDR2 YFSETQ. J lost 5 bases, V lost 0 bases, and 5 bases had no gene match. The CDR3 has 14 amino acids. CDR3 in amino acids: CASSLVTSSDEQYF. The CDR3 bases are TGCGCCAGCAGCTTGGTGACTAGCAGCGACGAGCAGTACTTC.

The rearrangement joins TRBV10-2 to TRBJ1-6; no clear D gene. The germline V gene has CDR1 WSHSY and CDR2 SAAADI. The germline V and J ends were trimmed by 3 bases and 8 bases, with 11 bases remaining between them. The CDR3 sequence is 14 residues long. The CDR3 region is CASSDWILDSPLHF. CDR3 nucleotides: TGCGCCAGCAGTGACTGGATTCTAGATTCACCCCTCCACTTT.

The sample holds one count of this clone. V usage is TRBV5-4 and J usage is TRBJ2-5; 7 bases align to TRBD2. V shed 0 bases, J shed 3 bases, and the junction held 2 bases outside the gene matches. The germline gives CDR1 SGHNT, CDR2 YYREEE (reference sequence). The CDR3 has 14 amino acids. DNA of the CDR3: TGTGCCAGCAGCTTGGAACGGGGGGAAGAGACCCAGTACTTC. Its translation is CASSLERGEETQYF.

The V gene is TRBV10-1, the J gene TRBJ2-3; D is possibly TRBD1 or TRBD2 (6 bases each). Trimming stripped 3 bases from V and 1 base from J, with 11 bases between. Germline V gene lookup returns CDR1 WNHNN and CDR2 SYGVQD (reference sequence). The CDR3 is made up of 15 amino acids. In DNA, the CDR3 is TGCGCCAGCAGTGACCCGAGGGGGGGCACAGATACGCAGTATTTT. Residues: CASSDPRGGTDTQYF.

The rearrangement joins TRBV19 to TRBJ2-7; possible D gene TRBD2, 5 bases. The V gene lost 1 base and the J gene lost 4 bases, with 11 bases spanning the gap. This CDR3 contains 14 residues. Germline CDR1 LNHDA, CDR2 SQIVND (reference sequence). DNA of the CDR3: TGTGCCAGTAGTATAGCATCGGGAAGGTACGAGCAGTACTTC. Translating it yields CASSIASGRYEQYF.

The chain combines TRBV6-1 with TRBJ2-3, with D uncertain. Trimming shortened V by 4 bases and J by 2 bases, and 13 bases separated the two germline ends. Germline assignment: CDR1 MNHNS and CDR2 SASEGT. This CDR3 has 15 residues. CDR3 amino acids: CASSGATANTDTQYF. In DNA, the CDR3 is TGTGCCAGCAGTGGGGCCACAGCTAACACAGATACGCAGTATTTT.

In its sample, this clone was seen once. This chain joins TRBV7-2 and TRBJ2-7; perhaps D is TRBD1 or TRBD2 (5 bases each). With 5 bases removed from V and 7 bases from J, the gap between germline ends came to 18 bases. Germline values: CDR1 SGHTA, CDR2 FQGNSA. This CDR3 region has 14 residues. CDR3 coding DNA: TGTGCCAGCAGCACGGGACCATTAGCAGGGGAGCAGTACTTC. Translated: CASSTGPLAGEQYF.

V and J are TRBV5-8 and TRBJ2-1, with TRBD2 identical over 11 bases. The CDR3 length is 15 residues. In germline, CDR1 is SGHTS, CDR2 YDEGEE. V gave up 5 bases and J gave up 4 bases; unmatched junction bases: 5. CDR3 protein: CASRSGLAGYNEQFF. In DNA, the CDR3 is TGTGCCAGCAGGTCCGGACTAGCGGGTTACAATGAGCAGTTCTTC.

This clone showed up just once. The chain joins TRBV7-2 to TRBJ2-3; 9 nucleotides line up with TRBD1. The germline gives CDR1 SGHTA, CDR2 FQGNSA. CDR3 size: 15 residues. J was trimmed by 7 bases and V by 6 bases; bases with no gene match: 11. For the CDR3, the DNA is TGTGCCAGCAGTCCAGACAGGGGGTCCCACAATACGCAGTATTTT. Its translation: CASSPDRGSHNTQYF.

The genes are TRBV11-1 and TRBJ2-1; 11 bases align to TRBD2. The length of the CDR3 is 17 residues. Per the germline V gene, CDR1 is SGHAT and CDR2 is FQDESV (reference sequence). Trimming cost V 5 bases and J 2 bases; bases outside gene matches: 8. The CDR3 here is CASSARLAGLTYNEQFF. For the CDR3, the DNA is TGTGCCAGCAGCGCAAGACTAGCGGGGCTGACCTACAATGAGCAGTTCTTC.

This clone was picked up a small number of times. The CDR3 coding sequence is TGTGCCAGTGGGGTTGGTTTGGGGAACACCGGGGAGCTGTTTTTT. Its protein is CASGVGLGNTGELFF. The V and J genes are TRBV6-1 and TRBJ2-2; D not certain. CDR3 length: 15 amino acids. V lost 9 bases, J lost 1 base, and 15 bases lay in between. Germline V lookup: CDR1 MNHNS, CDR2 SASEGT.

The chain uses TRBV11-3 and TRBJ2-3; D remains unclear. Between the trimmed V and J ends, which lost 5 bases and 6 bases, there was a span of 21 bases. This CDR3 has 16 amino acids. The germline gives CDR1 SGHNT, CDR2 YENEEA. CDR3 loop: CASSKGPKNIMDTQYF. The CDR3 nucleotides are TGTGCCAGCAGCAAAGGCCCCAAGAATATTATGGATACGCAGTATTTT.

The chain has TRBV7-3 and TRBJ1-1; possibly TRBD1 for D (6 bases). Germline V CDR1 and CDR2: SGHTA, FQGTGA. V was cut by 2 bases and J by 1 base, with 8 bases left in between. This CDR3 is 14 amino acids long. For the CDR3, the DNA is TGTGCCAGCAGCTTAGGAGGGGGGAACACTGAAGCTTTCTTT. The encoded protein is CASSLGGGNTEAFF.

The V call is TRBV18, the J call TRBJ2-1, with D perhaps assigned TRBD1 or TRBD2 (7 bases each). Germline-derived CDR1 and CDR2 are KGHSH and LQKENI. CDR3 length: 20 amino acids. V shed 3 bases and J shed 4 bases, with 28 bases lying between them. CDR3 residues: CASSPPRGGGSGSRYNEQFF. The CDR3 DNA sequence: TGTGCCAGCTCACCTCCCCGGGGAGGGGGCTCAGGCTCCCGGTACAATGAGCAGTTCTTC. Full variable domain (remainder filled in from reference TRBV18 and TRBJ2-1): NAGVMQNPRHLVRRRGQEARLRCSPMKGHSHVYWYRQLPEEGLKFMVYLQKENIIDESGMPKERFSAEFPKEGPSILRIQQVVRGDSAAYFCASSPPRGGGSGSRYNEQFFGPGTRLTVL.

The rearrangement links TRBV5-6 to TRBJ1-1; D remains unclear. The CDR3 consists of 13 residues. V was pared by 0 bases and J by 4 bases, with 7 bases between. The germline gives CDR1 SGHDT, CDR2 YYEEEE. CDR3 bases: TGTGCCAGCAGCTTGGCGGGCGTCACTGAAGCTTTCTTT. It codes for CASSLAGVTEAFF. Using reference TRBV5-6 and TRBJ1-1 for the parts outside the CDR3, the full variable domain is DAGVTQSPTHLIKTRGQQVTLRCSPKSGHDTVSWYQQALGQGPQFIFQYYEEEERQRGNFPDRFSGHQFPNYSSELNVNALLLGDSALYLCASSLAGVTEAFFGQGTRLTVV.

This chain connects TRBV11-3 to TRBJ2-1; D may be TRBD2 (5 bases). The ends were cut back, 4 bases at V and 4 bases at J, with 8 bases in the middle. The length of the CDR3 is 13 residues. The germline gives CDR1 SGHNT, CDR2 YENEEA. CDR3 DNA: TGTGCCAGCAGCTCCGGGGAATACAATGAGCAGTTCTTC. Translating it yields CASSSGEYNEQFF.

In DNA, the CDR3 is TGTGCCAGCTCACAGACAGGGGAAAATTCACCCCTCCACTTT. As protein: CASSQTGENSPLHF. This chain uses TRBV18 with TRBJ1-6; the match to TRBD1 covers 8 bases. Germline CDR1 and CDR2: KGHSH and LQKENI. The CDR3 has 14 residues. V lost 4 bases, J lost 7 bases, and 3 bases stayed unmatched.

The CDR3 DNA sequence: TGTGCCAGCAGCTTTGACAGCACCTCTGAAGCTTTCTTT. Its translation is CASSFDSTSEAFF. The chain uses TRBV5-4 and TRBJ1-1; D might be TRBD1 (5 bases). The CDR3 loop spans 13 amino acids. Germline CDR1 SGHNT, CDR2 YYREEE (reference sequence). The V end was cut by 2 bases, the J end by 6 bases, with 11 bases between.

The rearrangement joins TRBV18 to TRBJ1-5, with unresolved D. This CDR3 spans 14 amino acids. Germline CDR1 KGHSH, CDR2 LQKENI. Trimming removed 3 bases at V and 0 bases at J, with 6 bases between. The CDR3 bases are TGTGCCAGCTCACCGGCGAGTAGCAATCAGCCCCAGCATTTT. This translates into CASSPASSNQPQHF.

This chain connects TRBV7-8 to TRBJ2-7; D might be TRBD1 (6 bases). CDR3 size: 12 residues. The germline V gene has CDR1 SGHVS and CDR2 FQNEAQ. The V gene lost 5 bases and the J gene lost 6 bases, with 11 bases spanning the gap. The DNA for the CDR3 is TGTGCCAGCAGCCCCGTAGGGGGCGAGCAGTACTTC. This gives the protein CASSPVGGEQYF.

This clone appeared a single time. This chain joins TRBV7-8 and TRBJ2-7, with D possibly TRBD2 on 6 matching bases. This CDR3 has 16 amino acids. CDR1 is SGHVS, CDR2 FQNEAQ, per germline. The V gene lost 2 bases and the J gene lost 3 bases, with 17 bases spanning the gap. CDR3 sequence: CASSLSSAKAGYEQYF. The CDR3 DNA reads as TGTGCCAGCAGCTTATCATCGGCCAAAGCGGGCTACGAGCAGTACTTC.

The J gene is TRBJ1-2, the V gene TRBV19; weak D call: TRBD1 (6 bases). V was trimmed by 3 bases and J by 4 bases, leaving 21 bases between them. The CDR3 is 17 amino acids. CDR1 LNHDA and CDR2 SQIVND come from the germline V gene (reference sequence). The CDR3 nucleotides are TGTGCCAGTAGTATTGGGGCTACGGGGGCGCAGGCCTATGGCTACACCTTC. Its translation: CASSIGATGAQAYGYTF.

The chain combines TRBV5-6 with TRBJ1-2; weak D call: TRBD1 (5 bases). CDR3 length: 14 residues. Per germline, CDR1 SGHDT and CDR2 YYEEEE. Trimming cost V 4 bases and J 8 bases, with 18 bases left between them. CDR3 in DNA: TGTGCCAGCAGCCAAGGAAGGGACGGAAGGGGCTACACCTTC. Its translation is CASSQGRDGRGYTF. Looking up the rest from reference TRBV5-6 and TRBJ1-2 gives the full variable domain: DAGVTQSPTHLIKTRGQQVTLRCSPKSGHDTVSWYQQALGQGPQFIFQYYEEEERQRGNFPDRFSGHQFPNYSSELNVNALLLGDSALYLCASSQGRDGRGYTFGSGTRLTVV.